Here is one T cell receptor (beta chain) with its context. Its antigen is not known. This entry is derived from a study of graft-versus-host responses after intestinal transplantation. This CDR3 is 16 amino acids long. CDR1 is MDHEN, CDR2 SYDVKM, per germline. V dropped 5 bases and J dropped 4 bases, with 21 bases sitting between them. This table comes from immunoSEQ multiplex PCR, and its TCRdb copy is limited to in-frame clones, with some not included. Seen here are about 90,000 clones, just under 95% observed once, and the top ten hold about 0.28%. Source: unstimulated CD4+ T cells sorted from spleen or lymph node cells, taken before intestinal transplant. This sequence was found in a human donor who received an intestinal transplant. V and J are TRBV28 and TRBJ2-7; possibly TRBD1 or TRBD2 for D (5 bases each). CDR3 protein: CASSIGPTAVGYEQYF. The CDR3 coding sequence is TGTGCCAGCAGTATAGGCCCGACAGCGGTGGGGTACGAGCAGTACTTC.